The present entry profiles one T cell receptor (beta chain) with its context. The V gene's germline CDR1 is SQVTM and CDR2 ANQGSEA. The CDR3 consists of 11 residues. With 6 bases clipped from V and 10 bases from J, the junction kept 3 bases outside the gene matches. In the authors' workflow: Amplification of reference gene primers provided the estimated nucleated cell counts. Assay used: immunoSEQ multiplex PCR; TCRdb lists only in-frame clones, some missing. The V and J calls and clone size come from that table; D and trimming were worked out from the DNA. The table lists roughly 120,000 clones, about nine tenths of them singletons. The entry originates in a study of blood T cell repertoires in COVID-19. Background on the study: Sites in the United States, Italy and Spain provided acute and convalescent COVID-19 samples.

Sequencing used peripheral blood. The clonotype originates from a man aged 40-49 years with acute or convalescent COVID-19. The chain uses TRBV29-1 and TRBJ2-1, with 10 bases lining up with TRBD2. The CDR3 here is CSVGLADEQFF. In DNA form, the CDR3 reads TGCAGCGTAGGACTAGCGGACGAGCAGTTCTTC.